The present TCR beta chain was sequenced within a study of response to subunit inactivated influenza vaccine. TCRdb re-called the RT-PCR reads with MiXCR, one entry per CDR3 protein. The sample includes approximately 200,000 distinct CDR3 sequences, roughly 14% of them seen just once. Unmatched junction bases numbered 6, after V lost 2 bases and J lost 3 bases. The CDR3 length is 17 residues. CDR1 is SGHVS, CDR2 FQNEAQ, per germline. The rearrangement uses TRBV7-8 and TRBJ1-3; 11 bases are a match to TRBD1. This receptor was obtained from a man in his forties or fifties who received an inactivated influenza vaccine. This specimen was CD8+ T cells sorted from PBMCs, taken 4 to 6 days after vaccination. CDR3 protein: CASSLPRTGGYGNTIYF. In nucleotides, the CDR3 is TGTGCCAGCAGCTTACCTAGGACAGGGGGCTATGGAAACACCATATATTTT.